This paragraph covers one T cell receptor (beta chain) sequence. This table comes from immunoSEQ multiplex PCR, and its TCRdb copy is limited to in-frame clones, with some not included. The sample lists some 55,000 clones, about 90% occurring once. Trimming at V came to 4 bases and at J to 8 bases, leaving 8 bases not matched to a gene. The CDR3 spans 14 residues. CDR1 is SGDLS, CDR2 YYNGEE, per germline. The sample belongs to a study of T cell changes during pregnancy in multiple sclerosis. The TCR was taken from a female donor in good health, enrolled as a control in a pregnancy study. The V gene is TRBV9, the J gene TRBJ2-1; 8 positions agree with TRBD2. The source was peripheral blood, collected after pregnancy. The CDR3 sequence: CASSPLGGADEQFF. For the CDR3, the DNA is TGTGCCAGCAGCCCCCTCGGGGGGGCTGATGAGCAGTTCTTC.